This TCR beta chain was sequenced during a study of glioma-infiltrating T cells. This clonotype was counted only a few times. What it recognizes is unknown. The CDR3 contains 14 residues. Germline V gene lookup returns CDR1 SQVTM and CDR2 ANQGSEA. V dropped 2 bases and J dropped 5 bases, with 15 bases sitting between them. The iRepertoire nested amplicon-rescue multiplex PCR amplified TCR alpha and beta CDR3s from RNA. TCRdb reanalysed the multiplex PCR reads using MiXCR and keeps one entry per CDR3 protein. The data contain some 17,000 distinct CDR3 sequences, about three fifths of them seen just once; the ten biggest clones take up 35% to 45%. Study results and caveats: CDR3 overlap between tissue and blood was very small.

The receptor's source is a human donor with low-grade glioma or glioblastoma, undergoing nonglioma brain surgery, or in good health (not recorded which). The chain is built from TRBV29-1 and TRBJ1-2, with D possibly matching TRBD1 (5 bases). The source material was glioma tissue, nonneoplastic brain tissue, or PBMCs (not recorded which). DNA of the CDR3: TGCAGCGTTGAAAAGGGGATGCGAGCTTATGGCTACACCTTC. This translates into CSVEKGMRAYGYTF.